The 2 T cell receptor beta chains below were found in one sample sequenced in a study of T cell responses to AZD1222 COVID-19 vaccine. The data were produced by immunoSEQ multiplex PCR, yet TCRdb's version contains in-frame clones alone and is incomplete. This sample carries 100,000 to 120,000 clones, more than 75% of them seen once, and the ten largest clones take 7% to 10%. Sequencing was performed on peripheral blood, taken on day 0 of AZD1222 vaccination. The receptors were sampled from an adult in good health.

V usage is TRBV3-1 (or the pseudogene TRBV3-2) and J usage is TRBJ2-4, with TRBD1 matching over 9 bases. CDR1 is LGHDT and CDR2 is YNNKEL in the germline V gene (reference sequence). The V segment lost 0 bases and the J segment 4 bases; nucleotides outside the gene matches: 4. CDR3 length equals 16 residues. CDR3 protein: CASSQDWGQGKNIQYF. The CDR3 bases are TGTGCCAGCAGCCAAGATTGGGGACAGGGAAAAAACATTCAGTACTTC.

Note on this clone: This sample includes further DNA sequences coding for the same CDR3. V usage is TRBV2 and J usage is TRBJ1-2, with 12 positions matching TRBD1. Germline CDR1 and CDR2: SNHLY and FYNNEI. The CDR3 covers 12 residues. J lost 8 bases, V lost 6 bases, and 1 base had no gene match. The CDR3, as DNA: TGTGCCAGCAGGGGGACAGGGGGCGGCTACACCTTC. It codes for CASRGTGGGYTF.